This T cell receptor beta chain was captured in a study of cytomegalovirus exposure and HLA in healthy donors. Study conclusions and caveats: TCR beta chains numbering 150 to 200 were designated cytomegalovirus-associated. Reports showed the classifier diagnosing cytomegalovirus status with high specificity and sensitivity. The availability of immune exposure information extended only to CMV serostatus.

There are 13 residues in the CDR3. Germline values: CDR1 SQVTM, CDR2 ANQGSEA. The ends were cut back, 8 bases at V and 5 bases at J, with 18 bases in the middle. This clone was counted between two and nine times. Its antigen is as yet unknown. PCR primers comprised 60 Vbeta and 13 Jbeta primers. This table comes from immunoSEQ multiplex PCR, and its TCRdb copy is limited to in-frame clones, with some not included. The sample gives roughly 130,000 clones, around 77% of which show up once; around 1.8% is in the top ten. This chain connects TRBV29-1 to TRBJ1-2; D is perhaps TRBD1 (6 bases). Sequencing was done on a sample of PBMCs. This sequence was found in a woman aged 45 to 65 in good health and CMV-seronegative. The CDR3 sequence: CSTGGGRGYGYTF. The CDR3 nucleotides are TGCAGCACCGGCGGGGGGCGCGGGTATGGCTACACCTTC.